Shown below are 2 T cell receptor beta chains from a single sample sequenced in a study of OX40 agonist ivuxolimab in advanced cancers. The library was built by means of the immunoSEQ multiplex PCR assay. TCRdb obtained this table from immuneACCESS and retained in-frame rearrangements with V and J assigned. These tables miss some clones; where compared with another copy, unresolved V genes account for less than half of the shortfall, and the remainder is unexplained. The sample contains some 49,000 clones, about 88% of them found a single time. Clones ranked in the top ten supply about 52% of the sample. This specimen consisted of CD4+ or CD8+ T cells sorted from blood, obtained in a trial of the OX40 agonist ivuxolimab. These receptor sequences come from an adult with an advanced solid tumor such as melanoma, head and neck, liver or kidney cancer.

The V gene is TRBV23-1, the J gene TRBJ1-2; 9 bases agree with TRBD1. TRBV23-1 is recorded as an ORF, its role being uncertain. V shed 4 bases, J shed 3 bases, and the junction held 6 bases outside the gene matches. This CDR3 is 15 amino acids long. The DNA for the CDR3 is TGCGCCAGCAGTCGAATTGACAGGGGGTACTATGGCTACACCTTC. Its protein product is CASSRIDRGYYGYTF.

The chain recombines TRBV6-6 with TRBJ1-1; D is unclear. Trimming took 2 bases from V and 3 from J, leaving 10 bases between them. There are 14 residues in the CDR3. From germline, CDR1 is MNHNY and CDR2 SVGAGI (reference sequence). The CDR3 nucleotides are TGTGCCAGCAGTTACGGGGTATTGGACACTGAAGCTTTCTTT. It translates to CASSYGVLDTEAFF.